This T cell receptor beta chain was documented in a study of blood T cell repertoires in COVID-19 (dated by TCRdb to about 2020). Looking at the study overall: Collaborator samples came from the United States, Italy and Spain and covered acute and convalescent phases of COVID-19. The prospective study material was composed of cDNA or gDNA derived from T cells, B-cell-depleted T cells, or PBMCs. Deeply sampled blood TCRbeta repertoires from subjects exposed to, actively infected with, or recovered from COVID-19 were included in the dataset. The repertoires were made available in a free public database intended to serve as a resource for research on the immune response to SARS-CoV-2. Samples were obtained from the ongoing ImmuneRACE study (first 160 participants) and from 950 to 1,500 subjects provided by 6 global collaborators. The sample metadata nearly always contained a de-identified subject ID, COVID-19 status, age in years and sex. Where available, HLA class I and class II types were taken from metadata supplied by the sample provider and were not determined by assay-based typing. What the research found in general, with its limitations: How much clinical and demographic metadata was included differed by source and by participant, and the metadata was provided uncurated.

Whole blood was collected in K2EDTA tubes by collaborating institutions according to the institutions' own protocols. For TCRbeta analysis, collaborator samples were shipped as frozen whole blood, as isolated PBMCs, or as DNA extracted from either sample type. Taken from the germline V gene, the CDR1 and CDR2 loops are SGHDN and FVKESK. The CDR3 covers 16 residues, taking in both the cysteine and the phenylalanine. Only the CDR3 DNA stays, 48 bases, in frame from base 1. V is clipped by 3 bases and J by 4 bases, and the sequence between their germline boundaries is 16 bases long. With respect to this clone: Its antigen target is currently unknown. Qualities for individual bases were not recorded, and no much larger clone is one base off.

The immunoSEQ Assay, a bias-controlled multiplex PCR, was used to amplify TCRbeta CDR3 regions from genomic DNA. In the paper's pipeline: The number of nucleated cells in each sample was estimated from the amplification of reference gene primers within the assay. Sequence reads were collapsed and filtered to measure the absolute abundance of every unique TCRbeta CDR3 rearrangement. For each sample, productive Simpson clonality was calculated as the square root of Simpson's diversity index over productive rearrangements. TCRdb re-hosts the immuneACCESS table, in-frame sequences only. Its copies lack some clones; in the studies checked, an unresolved V gene accounts for under half of them, and the cause for the rest is not known. V, J and clone size are those of that table, while D and trimming were read from the DNA. The sample yields tens of thousands of clones; about 72% were counted once. The ten top clones hold around two fifths of the sample.

Sequencing was performed on peripheral blood. This TCR was recovered from a woman aged 80 or over with acute or convalescent COVID-19. The chain is made from TRBV14 and TRBJ2-1; a tentative D call is TRBD1 (8 bases match). The CDR3 reads CASSQFGGTGYNEQFF. In nucleotide form, the sequence is TGTGCCAGCAGCCAGTTCGGGGGGACAGGATACAATGAGCAGTTCTTC.